The 10 T cell receptor beta chains below come from one sample, sequenced in a study of blood T cell repertoires in COVID-19. The data were produced by immunoSEQ multiplex PCR, yet TCRdb's version contains in-frame clones alone and is incomplete. The top ten hold around 20% of the sample, which has about 180,000 clones, 86% seen once. What was sequenced was peripheral blood. The source is a man between 65 and 79 years old with active or convalescent COVID-19.

V is TRBV4-1 and J is TRBJ1-6; perhaps TRBD1 as D (6 bases). The CDR3 length is 15 residues. The germline CDR1 and CDR2 sequences are MGHRA and YSYEKL. V dropped 1 base and J dropped 8 bases, with 12 bases sitting between them. The CDR3 region is CASSQGRPGDSPLHF. The CDR3 DNA follows: TGCGCCAGCAGCCAAGGACGGCCAGGGGATTCACCCCTCCACTTT.

This chain connects TRBV6-5 to TRBJ1-1; TRBD1 matches 9 bases. The length of the CDR3 is 14 residues. In germline, CDR1 is MNHEY, CDR2 SVGAGI. The J segment lost 5 bases and the V segment lost 6 bases, leaving 7 bases of the junction unmatched. This CDR3 is CASSLDRGKTEAFF. The CDR3 DNA is TGTGCCAGCAGCCTGGACAGGGGAAAGACTGAAGCTTTCTTT.

The chain couples TRBV5-8 to TRBJ2-3; D may be TRBD1 (8 bases). The CDR3 has 16 amino acids. Germline V gene data show CDR1 as SGHTS and CDR2 as YDEGEE. With 4 bases removed from V and 0 bases from J, the gap between germline ends came to 15 bases. The CDR3 nucleotides are TGTGCCAGCAGCCCATACAGGGGGGGGAGCACAGATACGCAGTATTTT. Its protein product is CASSPYRGGSTDTQYF. The entire variable domain, with the rest obtained from reference TRBV5-8 and TRBJ2-3, is as follows: EAGVTQSPTHLIKTRGQQATLRCSPISGHTSVYWYQQALGLGLQFLLWYDEGEERNRGNFPPRFSGRQFPNYSSELNVNALELEDSALYLCASSPYRGGSTDTQYFGPGTRLTVL.

The chain joins TRBV27 to TRBJ1-1; 7 bases fit TRBD1. The germline V gene has CDR1 MNHEY and CDR2 SMNVEV (reference sequence). Trimming cost V 2 bases and J 4 bases; bases outside gene matches: 4. CDR3 size: 14 residues. DNA of the CDR3: TGTGCCAGCAGTTTAGAGCAGGGGGGCACTGAAGCTTTCTTT. Amino acid sequence: CASSLEQGGTEAFF.

CDR3 in amino acids: CASTRRGLRNEQFF. In DNA form, the CDR3 reads TGTGCCAGTACCCGCAGGGGGCTTCGGAATGAGCAGTTCTTC. This chain joins TRBV19 and TRBJ2-1, with TRBD1 identical over 8 bases. J gave up 7 bases and V 7 bases, and 9 bases lay outside the gene matches. The CDR3 runs to 14 residues. Germline V gene sequence: CDR1 LNHDA, CDR2 SQIVND (reference sequence).

The chain employs TRBV19 and TRBJ1-2; 10 nucleotides line up with TRBD1. The CDR3 totals 13 residues. The J segment lost 9 bases and the V segment lost 5 bases, leaving 6 bases of the junction unmatched. Looked up from germline, CDR1 is LNHDA and CDR2 is SQIVND (reference sequence). CDR3 protein: CASSGTGVFRYTF. CDR3 nucleotide sequence: TGTGCCAGTAGTGGGACAGGGGTTTTCCGCTACACCTTC.

The J gene is TRBJ1-6, the V gene TRBV30; 8 nucleotides align to TRBD1. This CDR3 region has 15 residues. With V trimmed by 3 bases and J by 7 bases, 8 bases remained unmatched. CDR1 is GTSNPN and CDR2 is SVGIG in the germline V gene (reference sequence). CDR3 loop: CAWRSLGTGNSPLHF. CDR3 DNA: TGTGCCTGGAGGAGCCTAGGGACAGGCAATTCACCCCTCCACTTT.

On this clone: The junction differs from germline at one of its ends, possibly a read error. CDR3 residues: CASSIAPGASTF. Written as DNA, the CDR3 is TGTGCCAGTAGTATAGCACCTGGGGCATCCACCTTT. The rearrangement links TRBV19 to TRBJ1-1, with a tentative D call TRBD1 (5 bases). The CDR3 consists of 12 residues. Per the germline V gene, CDR1 is LNHDA and CDR2 is SQIVND (reference sequence).

The rearrangement uses TRBV9 and TRBJ1-4; 9 bases are shared with TRBD1. CDR3 length: 15 amino acids. V shed 1 base and J 8 bases; nucleotides not matched to a gene: 6. The V gene's germline CDR1 is SGDLS and CDR2 YYNGEE. The CDR3, as DNA: TGTGCCAGCAGCGTACAGGGACAGGGCGGGGAAAAACTGTTTTTT. Amino acids: CASSVQGQGGEKLFF.

The chain combines TRBV6-2 or TRBV6-3 with TRBJ2-3; 10 nucleotides match TRBD1. CDR1 and CDR2 from the germline V gene are MNHEY and SVGEGT. The CDR3 has 15 amino acids. V lost 5 bases to trimming and J lost 6 bases; unmatched junction nucleotides: 8. The CDR3 loop reads CASSLRTGGADTQYF. CDR3 DNA: TGTGCCAGCAGTCTCCGGACAGGGGGAGCCGATACGCAGTATTTT.